The rows below give T cell receptor beta chains drawn from one sample of a study of Graves' ophthalmopathy and Graves' hyperthyroidism. TCRdb recomputed calls from the multiplex PCR reads with MiXCR, one row per CDR3 protein. This table has around 340,000 distinct CDR3 sequences, about a sixth appearing once. The sequencing sample was made of peripheral blood. These TCRs come from an adult man with Graves' ophthalmopathy. The CDR3 runs from the conserved cysteine through the conserved F or W. A D gene is named only where the DNA matches it firmly. Clone size is shown for a subset of rows, as once, few, many or a class of expanded clone.

>TRBV30|many|TRBJ1-5|NA
CAWGRVNQPQHF
TGTGCCTGGGGACGGGTTAATCAGCCCCAGCATTTT
>TRBV3-1|NA|TRBJ1-5|NA
CAGSQEYSNQPQHF
TGTGCCGGCAGCCAGGAATATAGCAATCAGCCCCAGCATTTT
>TRBV19|many|TRBJ1-5|TRBD1
CASSLDPRGPNQPQHF
TGTGCCAGTAGCCTCGATCCCAGGGGGCCGAATCAGCCCCAGCATTTT
>TRBV29-1|many|TRBJ2-7|TRBD2
CSVVTGTSGLYEQYF
TGCAGCGTAGTTACCGGGACTAGCGGCCTGTACGAGCAGTACTTC
>TRBV9|many|TRBJ2-2|NA
CASSVVGGYTGELFF
TGTGCCAGCAGCGTAGTAGGCGGATACACCGGGGAGCTGTTTTTT
>TRBV12-3/TRBV12-4|many|TRBJ2-7|NA
CASNPGGGVEQYF
TGTGCCAGCAACCCAGGGGGGGGGGTCGAGCAGTACTTC
>TRBV12-3/TRBV12-4|many|TRBJ2-5|TRBD2
CASSPAPGGGDQTQYF
TGTGCCAGCAGTCCCGCGCCTGGCGGGGGTGACCAGACCCAGTACTTC
>TRBV6-1|once|TRBJ2-5|TRBD2
CASKRAGVEETQYF
TGTGCCAGCAAGAGGGCGGGAGTTGAAGAGACCCAGTACTTC
>TRBV7-9|many|TRBJ2-4|NA
CASSLESEGPPQYF
TGTGCCAGCAGCTTAGAAAGTGAGGGGCCGCCTCAGTACTTC
>TRBV27|many|TRBJ1-1|NA
CASSLGERNTEAFF
TGTGCCAGCAGTTTAGGTGAAAGAAACACTGAAGCTTTCTTT
>TRBV7-9|many|TRBJ1-1|TRBD1
CASSFPGQGLPEAFF
TGTGCCAGCAGCTTTCCGGGACAGGGTTTACCTGAAGCTTTCTTT
>TRBV4-2|many|TRBJ1-2|TRBD1
CASSQYGDRGQGEGYTF
TGTGCCAGCAGCCAGTACGGGGACAGGGGGCAGGGTGAGGGCTACACCTTC
>TRBV19|many|TRBJ2-1|NA
CASSIDGLEPSYNEQFF
TGTGCCAGTAGTATAGACGGACTCGAACCTTCCTACAATGAGCAGTTCTTC
>TRBV19|many|TRBJ1-2|NA
CASSKTGPHYGYTF
TGTGCCAGTAGCAAGACAGGACCTCACTATGGCTACACCTTC
>TRBV6-1|NA|TRBJ1-5|NA
CASSEHGYSNQPQHF
TGTGCCAGCAGTGAACATGGGTATAGCAATCAGCCCCAGCATTTT
>TRBV13|many|TRBJ1-2|NA
CASSLGYSAPSYGYTF
TGTGCCAGCAGCTTAGGATATAGTGCCCCATCCTATGGCTACACCTTC
>TRBV20-1|many|TRBJ2-7|NA
CSARDQVGGNSYEQYF
TGCAGTGCTAGAGATCAGGTGGGGGGAAACTCCTACGAGCAGTACTTC
>TRBV20-1|many|TRBJ2-4|NA
CSARVPGEGNIQYF
TGCAGTGCTAGGGTACCGGGAGAGGGGAACATTCAGTACTTC
>TRBV28|many|TRBJ2-5|NA
CASSLTAPVETQYF
TGTGCCAGCAGTTTGACAGCGCCGGTGGAGACCCAGTACTTC
>TRBV6-5|many|TRBJ1-1|NA
CASSYSLGGLNTEAFF
TGTGCCAGCAGTTACTCGCTCGGGGGGTTGAACACTGAAGCTTTCTTT
>TRBV6-1|many|TRBJ1-5|TRBD1
CASSATGGWAQPQHF
TGTGCCAGCAGTGCGACAGGGGGCTGGGCTCAGCCCCAGCATTTT
>TRBV27|many|TRBJ2-5|NA
CASSLSGFETQYF
TGTGCCAGCAGTTTATCCGGTTTTGAGACCCAGTACTTC
>TRBV7-2|many|TRBJ1-2|NA
CASSSSMGINYGYTF
TGTGCCAGCAGCTCGTCAATGGGGATCAACTATGGCTACACCTTC
>TRBV5-1|NA|TRBJ2-2|NA
CASSSGQGGELFF
TGCGCCAGCAGCTCAGGACAAGGCGGGGAGCTGTTTTTT
>TRBV6-1|many|TRBJ2-7|TRBD2
CASSEAGGFREQYF
TGTGCCAGCAGTGAAGCCGGGGGGTTCAGGGAGCAGTACTTC
>TRBV3-1|many|TRBJ1-2|TRBD1
CASSQQDRPNYGYTF
TGTGCCAGCAGCCAACAGGACAGGCCTAACTATGGCTACACCTTC
>TRBV30|many|TRBJ1-5|NA
CAWGRTTGNQPQHF
TGTGCCTGGGGAAGGACAACCGGCAATCAGCCCCAGCATTTT
>TRBV7-9|many|TRBJ1-2|NA
CASSLVGEVYGYTF
TGTGCCAGCAGCTTAGTAGGGGAAGTCTATGGCTACACCTTC
>TRBV7-2|many|TRBJ2-7|TRBD2
CASSRTVSGGSYEQYF
TGTGCCAGCAGCCGTACGGTCAGCGGGGGGTCCTACGAGCAGTACTTC
>TRBV7-2|many|TRBJ2-5|NA
CASSLLGVAETQYF
TGTGCCAGCAGCTTATTAGGGGTTGCAGAGACCCAGTACTTC
>TRBV5-5|many|TRBJ2-5|NA
CASSLPGQETQYF
TGTGCCAGCAGCTTGCCCGGACAAGAGACCCAGTACTTC
>TRBV6-1|many|TRBJ1-1|NA
CASSEESSNTEAFF
TGTGCCAGCAGTGAGGAGAGTAGTAACACTGAAGCTTTCTTT
>TRBV3-1|many|TRBJ1-2|NA
CASSQDGDYGYTF
TGTGCCAGCAGCCAAGACGGGGACTATGGCTACACCTTC
>TRBV28|few|TRBJ1-1|NA
CASSLLIRNAEAFF
TGTGCCAGCAGTTTGTTAATTCGGAACGCTGAAGCTTTCTTT